This entry is about one T cell receptor beta chain. The antigen remains unidentified. The data stem from a study of cytomegalovirus exposure and HLA in healthy donors. Profiled with immunoSEQ multiplex PCR; TCRdb holds only in-frame clones, not every one. Among 150,000 to 250,000 clones listed, approximately 82% were seen once. Study outcomes and limitations: Among the CMV-associated chains, three were confirmed in vitro as specific for CMV antigens. The study found most TCR sequences rare, yet found some public TCRs in many donors.

The germline gives CDR1 SGHRS, CDR2 YFSETQ. The V gene end was trimmed by 4 bases and the J gene end by 5 bases; junction bases not matched to a gene: 15. The CDR3 contains 17 residues. Material for sequencing was PBMCs. J is TRBJ2-5 and V is TRBV5-1; 9 positions agree with TRBD2. The receptor's source is a woman in her twenties or thirties in good health and CMV-seropositive. CDR3 amino acids: CASSPQGAGGSWETQYF. In DNA form, the CDR3 reads TGCGCCAGCAGCCCCCAGGGAGCGGGAGGATCTTGGGAGACCCAGTACTTC.